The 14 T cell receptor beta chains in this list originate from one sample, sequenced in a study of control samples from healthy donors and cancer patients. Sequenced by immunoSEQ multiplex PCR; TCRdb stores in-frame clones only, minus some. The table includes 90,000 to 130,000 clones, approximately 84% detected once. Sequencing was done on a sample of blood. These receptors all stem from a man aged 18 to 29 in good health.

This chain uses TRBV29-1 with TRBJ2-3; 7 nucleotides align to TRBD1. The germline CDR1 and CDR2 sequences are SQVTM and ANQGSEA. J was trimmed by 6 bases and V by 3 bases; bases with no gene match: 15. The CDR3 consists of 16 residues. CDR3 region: CSVEHNRRGIGDTQYF. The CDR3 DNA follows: TGCAGCGTTGAGCACAATCGCAGGGGGATCGGGGATACGCAGTATTTT.

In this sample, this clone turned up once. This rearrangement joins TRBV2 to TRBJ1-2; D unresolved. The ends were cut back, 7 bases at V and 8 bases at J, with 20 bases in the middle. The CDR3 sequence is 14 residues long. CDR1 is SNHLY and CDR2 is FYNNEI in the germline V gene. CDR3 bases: TGTGCCAGCATTGCGGGTTGGTCAGGTTACGGCTACACCTTC. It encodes CASIAGWSGYGYTF. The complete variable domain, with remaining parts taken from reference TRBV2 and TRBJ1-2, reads EPEVTQTPSHQVTQMGQEVILRCVPISNHLYFYWYRQILGQKVEFLVSFYNNEISEKSEIFDDQFSVERPDGSNFTLKIRSTKLEDSAMYFCASIAGWSGYGYTFGSGTRLTVV.

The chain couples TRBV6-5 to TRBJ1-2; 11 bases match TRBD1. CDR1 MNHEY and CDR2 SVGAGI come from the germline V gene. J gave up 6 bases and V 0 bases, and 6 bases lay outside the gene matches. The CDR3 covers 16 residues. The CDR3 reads CASSYSGVDRGHGYTF. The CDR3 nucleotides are TGTGCCAGCAGTTACTCTGGAGTGGACAGGGGGCATGGCTACACCTTC.

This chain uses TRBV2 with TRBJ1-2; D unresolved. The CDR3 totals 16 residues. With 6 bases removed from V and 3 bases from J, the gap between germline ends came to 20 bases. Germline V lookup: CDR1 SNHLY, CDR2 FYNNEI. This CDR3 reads CASRTGGIVIDYGYTF. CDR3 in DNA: TGTGCCAGCAGAACGGGCGGGATAGTTATAGACTATGGCTACACCTTC.

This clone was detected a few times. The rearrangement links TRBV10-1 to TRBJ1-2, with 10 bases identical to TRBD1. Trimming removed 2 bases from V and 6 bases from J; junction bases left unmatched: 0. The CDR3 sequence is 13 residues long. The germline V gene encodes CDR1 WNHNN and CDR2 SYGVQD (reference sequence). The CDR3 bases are TGCGCCAGCAGTGAGGACAGGGGGCATGGCTACACCTTC. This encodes CASSEDRGHGYTF.

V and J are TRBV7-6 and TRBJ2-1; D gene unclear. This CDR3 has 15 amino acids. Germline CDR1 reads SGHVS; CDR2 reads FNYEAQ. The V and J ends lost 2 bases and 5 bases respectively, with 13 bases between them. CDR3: CASSLSVGTNNEQFF. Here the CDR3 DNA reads TGTGCCAGCAGCTTATCTGTCGGAACCAACAATGAGCAGTTCTTC.

CDR3 protein: CASSSLYTEAFF. The DNA of the CDR3 is TGTGCCAGCAGCAGTTTGTACACTGAAGCTTTCTTT. The gene calls are TRBV9 and TRBJ1-1; no reliable D call. The CDR3 sequence is 12 residues long. Deletions cut 4 bases from V and 3 bases from J, with 7 bases between. The germline V gene encodes CDR1 SGDLS and CDR2 YYNGEE.

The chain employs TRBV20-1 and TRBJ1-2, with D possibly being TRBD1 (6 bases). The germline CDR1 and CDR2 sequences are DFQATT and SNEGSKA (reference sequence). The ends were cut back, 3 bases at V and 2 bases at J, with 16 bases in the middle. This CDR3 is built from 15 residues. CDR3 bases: TGCAGTGCTAGTACGACAGGCCTTAAGAACTATGGCTACACCTTC. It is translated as CSASTTGLKNYGYTF.

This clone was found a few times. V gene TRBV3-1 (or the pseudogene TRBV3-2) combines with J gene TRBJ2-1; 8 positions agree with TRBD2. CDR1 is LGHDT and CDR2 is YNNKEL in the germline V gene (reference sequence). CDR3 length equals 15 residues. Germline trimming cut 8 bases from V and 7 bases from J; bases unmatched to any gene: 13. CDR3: CASALGGGGLNEQFF. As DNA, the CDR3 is TGTGCCAGCGCCCTCGGTGGCGGGGGGTTAAATGAGCAGTTCTTC.

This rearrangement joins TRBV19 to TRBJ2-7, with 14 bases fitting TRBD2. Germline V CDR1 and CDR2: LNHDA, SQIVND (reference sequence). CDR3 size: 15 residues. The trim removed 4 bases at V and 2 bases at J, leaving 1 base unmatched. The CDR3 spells CASSRTSGGPYEQYF. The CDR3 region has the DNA TGTGCCAGTAGTAGGACTAGCGGGGGGCCCTACGAGCAGTACTTC. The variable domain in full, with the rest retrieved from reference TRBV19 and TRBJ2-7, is DGGITQSPKYLFRKEGQNVTLSCEQNLNHDAMYWYRQDPGQGLRLIYYSQIVNDFQKGDIAEGYSVSREKKESFPLTVTSAQKNPTAFYLCASSRTSGGPYEQYFGPGTRLTVT.

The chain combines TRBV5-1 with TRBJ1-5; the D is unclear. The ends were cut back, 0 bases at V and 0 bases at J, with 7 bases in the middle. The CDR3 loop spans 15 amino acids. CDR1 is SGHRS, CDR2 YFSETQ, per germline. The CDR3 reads CASSLEPNSNQPQHF. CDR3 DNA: TGCGCCAGCAGCTTGGAGCCAAATAGCAATCAGCCCCAGCATTTT.

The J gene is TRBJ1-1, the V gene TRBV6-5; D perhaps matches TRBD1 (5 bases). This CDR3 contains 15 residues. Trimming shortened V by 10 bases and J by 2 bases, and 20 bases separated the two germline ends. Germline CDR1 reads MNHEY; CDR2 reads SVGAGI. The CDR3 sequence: CAMRVGGNRNTEAFF. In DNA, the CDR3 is TGTGCCATGAGGGTGGGGGGAAATAGAAACACTGAAGCTTTCTTT.

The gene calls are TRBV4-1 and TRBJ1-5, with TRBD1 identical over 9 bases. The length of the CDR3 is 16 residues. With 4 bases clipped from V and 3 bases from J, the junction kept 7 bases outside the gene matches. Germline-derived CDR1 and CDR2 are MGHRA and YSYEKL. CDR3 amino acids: CASSRGDRATNQPQHF. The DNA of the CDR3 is TGCGCCAGCAGCCGGGGGGACAGGGCAACCAATCAGCCCCAGCATTTT.

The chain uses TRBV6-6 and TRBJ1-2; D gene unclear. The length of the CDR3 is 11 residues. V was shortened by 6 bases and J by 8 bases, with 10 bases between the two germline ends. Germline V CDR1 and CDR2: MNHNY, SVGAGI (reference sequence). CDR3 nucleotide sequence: TGTGCCAGCAGGGGTACATGGGGCTACACCTTC. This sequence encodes CASRGTWGYTF.